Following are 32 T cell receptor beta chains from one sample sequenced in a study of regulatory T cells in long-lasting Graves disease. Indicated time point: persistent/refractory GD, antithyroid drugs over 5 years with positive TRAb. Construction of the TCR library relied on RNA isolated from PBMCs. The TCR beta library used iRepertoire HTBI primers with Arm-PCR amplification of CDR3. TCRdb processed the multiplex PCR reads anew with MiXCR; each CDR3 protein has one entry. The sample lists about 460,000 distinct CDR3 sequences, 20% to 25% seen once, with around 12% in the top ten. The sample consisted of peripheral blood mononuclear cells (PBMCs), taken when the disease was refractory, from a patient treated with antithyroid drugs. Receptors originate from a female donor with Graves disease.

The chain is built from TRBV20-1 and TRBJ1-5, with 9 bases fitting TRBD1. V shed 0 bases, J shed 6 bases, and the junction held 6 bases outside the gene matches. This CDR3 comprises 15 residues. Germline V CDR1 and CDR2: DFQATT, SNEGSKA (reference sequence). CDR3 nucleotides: TGCAGTGCTAGAGATACCGGGACAGGGATTCAGCCCCAGCATTTT. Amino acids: CSARDTGTGIQPQHF.

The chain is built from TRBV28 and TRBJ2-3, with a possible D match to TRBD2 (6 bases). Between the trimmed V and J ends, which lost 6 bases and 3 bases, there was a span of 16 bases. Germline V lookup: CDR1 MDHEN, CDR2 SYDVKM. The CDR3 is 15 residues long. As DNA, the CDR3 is TGTGCCAGCAGGGGCGGTCCGGGAGTGACAGATACGCAGTATTTT. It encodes CASRGGPGVTDTQYF.

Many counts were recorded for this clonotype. CDR3 region: CASSHKHEAFF. In DNA form, the CDR3 reads TGTGCCAGCAGTCACAAGCATGAAGCTTTCTTT. The genes are TRBV6-1 and TRBJ1-1; D is undetermined. V lost 5 bases and J lost 7, with 8 bases in between. The germline CDR1 and CDR2 sequences are MNHNS and SASEGT. CDR3 size: 11 residues.

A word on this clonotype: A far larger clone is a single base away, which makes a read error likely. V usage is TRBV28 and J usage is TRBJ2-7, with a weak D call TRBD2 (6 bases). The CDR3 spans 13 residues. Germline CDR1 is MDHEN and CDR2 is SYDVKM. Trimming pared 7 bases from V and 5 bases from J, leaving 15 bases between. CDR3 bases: TGTGCCAGCACCGTACGGGGGATCCACGAGCAGTACTTC. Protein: CASTVRGIHEQYF. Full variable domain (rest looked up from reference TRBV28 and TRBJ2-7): DVKVTQSSRYLVKRTGEKVFLECVQDMDHENMFWYRQDPGLGLRLIYFSYDVKMKEKGDIPEGYSVSREKKERFSLILESASTNQTSMYLCASTVRGIHEQYFGPGTRLTVT.

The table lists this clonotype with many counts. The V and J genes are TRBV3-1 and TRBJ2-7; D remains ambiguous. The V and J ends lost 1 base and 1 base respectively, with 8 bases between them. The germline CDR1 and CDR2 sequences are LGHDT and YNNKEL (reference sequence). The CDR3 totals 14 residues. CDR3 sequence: CASSQGTRSYEQYF. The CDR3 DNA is TGTGCCAGCAGCCAAGGAACGAGGTCCTACGAGCAGTACTTC.

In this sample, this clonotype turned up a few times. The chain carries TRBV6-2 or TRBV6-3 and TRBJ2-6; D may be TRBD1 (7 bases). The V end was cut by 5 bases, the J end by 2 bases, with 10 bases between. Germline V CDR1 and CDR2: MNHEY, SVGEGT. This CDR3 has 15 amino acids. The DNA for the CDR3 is TGTGCCAGCAGTCGCGGGACAGCTGGGGCCAACGTCCTGACTTTC. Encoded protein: CASSRGTAGANVLTF.

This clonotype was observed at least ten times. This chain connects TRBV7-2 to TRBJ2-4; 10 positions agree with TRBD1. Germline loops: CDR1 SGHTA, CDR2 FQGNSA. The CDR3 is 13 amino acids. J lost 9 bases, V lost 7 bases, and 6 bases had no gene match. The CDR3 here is CASKRTGGGIQYF. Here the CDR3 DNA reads TGTGCCAGCAAAAGGACAGGGGGAGGCATTCAGTACTTC.

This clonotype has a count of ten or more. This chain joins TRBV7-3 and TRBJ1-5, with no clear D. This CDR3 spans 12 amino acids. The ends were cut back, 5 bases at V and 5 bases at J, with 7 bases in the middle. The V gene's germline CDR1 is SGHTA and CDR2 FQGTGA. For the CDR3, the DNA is TGTGCCAGCAGCAAATTAGATCAGCCCCAGCATTTT. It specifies CASSKLDQPQHF.

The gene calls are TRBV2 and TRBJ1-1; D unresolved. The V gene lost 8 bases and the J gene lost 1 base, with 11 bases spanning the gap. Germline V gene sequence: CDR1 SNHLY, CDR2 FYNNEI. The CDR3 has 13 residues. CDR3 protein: CASDRGGNTEAFF. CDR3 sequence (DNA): TGTGCCAGCGACCGGGGAGGGAACACTGAAGCTTTCTTT.

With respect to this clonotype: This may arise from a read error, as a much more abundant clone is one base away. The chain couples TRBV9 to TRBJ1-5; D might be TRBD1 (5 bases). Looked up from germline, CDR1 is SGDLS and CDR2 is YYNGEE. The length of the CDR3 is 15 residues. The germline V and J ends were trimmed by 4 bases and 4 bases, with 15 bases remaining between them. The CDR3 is CASSPLWGKNQPQHF. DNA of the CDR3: TGTGCCAGCAGCCCCCTCTGGGGGAAAAATCAGCCCCAGCATTTT.

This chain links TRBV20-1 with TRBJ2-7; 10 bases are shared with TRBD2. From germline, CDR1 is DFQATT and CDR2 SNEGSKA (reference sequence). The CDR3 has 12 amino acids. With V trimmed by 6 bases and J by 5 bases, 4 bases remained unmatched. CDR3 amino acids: CSARLAGDEQYF. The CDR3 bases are TGCAGTGCCCGGCTAGCGGGGGACGAGCAGTACTTC.

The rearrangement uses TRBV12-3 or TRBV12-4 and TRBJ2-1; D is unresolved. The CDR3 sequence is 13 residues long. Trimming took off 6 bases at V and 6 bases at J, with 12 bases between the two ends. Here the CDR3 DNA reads TGTGCCAGCAGACTTCGGACGGCCAATGAGCAGTTCTTC. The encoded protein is CASRLRTANEQFF.

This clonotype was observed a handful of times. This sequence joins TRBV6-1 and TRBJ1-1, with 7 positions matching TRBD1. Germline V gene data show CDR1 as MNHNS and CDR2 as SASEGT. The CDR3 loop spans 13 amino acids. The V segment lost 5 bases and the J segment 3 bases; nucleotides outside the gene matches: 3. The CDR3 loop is CASSTGAYTEAFF. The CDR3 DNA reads TGTGCCAGCAGTACAGGGGCCTACACTGAAGCTTTCTTT.

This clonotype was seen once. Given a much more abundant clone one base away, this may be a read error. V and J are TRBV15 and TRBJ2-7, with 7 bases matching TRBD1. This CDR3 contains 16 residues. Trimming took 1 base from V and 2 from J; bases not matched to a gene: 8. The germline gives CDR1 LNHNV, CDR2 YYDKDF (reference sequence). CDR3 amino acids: CATSRGLDRVAYEQYF. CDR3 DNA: TGTGCCACCAGCAGAGGCCTCGACAGGGTCGCCTACGAGCAGTACTTC.

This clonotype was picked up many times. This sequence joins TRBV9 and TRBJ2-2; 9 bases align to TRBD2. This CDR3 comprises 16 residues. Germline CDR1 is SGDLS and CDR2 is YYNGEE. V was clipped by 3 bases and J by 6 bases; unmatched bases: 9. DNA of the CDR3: TGTGCCAGCAGCGCACCAGTGGTAGCGGGAGCCGGGGAGCTGTTTTTT. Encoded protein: CASSAPVVAGAGELFF.

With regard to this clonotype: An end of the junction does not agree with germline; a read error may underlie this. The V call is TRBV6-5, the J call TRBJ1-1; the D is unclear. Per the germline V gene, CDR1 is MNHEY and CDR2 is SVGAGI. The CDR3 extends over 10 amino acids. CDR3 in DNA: TGTGCCAGCATTTACACTGAAGCTTTCTTT. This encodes CASIYTEAFF.

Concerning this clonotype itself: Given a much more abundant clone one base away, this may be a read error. The CDR3 DNA reads TGTGCCAGCACGGCAGGGGGCGCAATAGAGACCCAGTACTTC. It is translated as CASTAGGAIETQYF. V usage is TRBV11-2 and J usage is TRBJ2-5, with 8 bases that match TRBD1. Trimming took 7 bases from V and 4 from J; bases not matched to a gene: 8. CDR1 SGHAT and CDR2 FQNNGV come from the germline V gene. The CDR3 is made up of 14 amino acids.

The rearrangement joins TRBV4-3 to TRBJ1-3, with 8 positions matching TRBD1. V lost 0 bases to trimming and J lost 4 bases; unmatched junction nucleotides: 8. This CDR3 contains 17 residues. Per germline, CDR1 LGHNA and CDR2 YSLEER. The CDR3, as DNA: TGCGCCAGCAGCCAAGATTTGGGACAGGATACCGGAAACACCATATATTTT. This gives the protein CASSQDLGQDTGNTIYF.

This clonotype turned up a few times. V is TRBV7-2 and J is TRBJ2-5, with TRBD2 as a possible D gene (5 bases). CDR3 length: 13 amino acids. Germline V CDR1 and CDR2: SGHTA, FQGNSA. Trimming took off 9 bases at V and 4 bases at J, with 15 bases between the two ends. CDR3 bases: TGTGCCAGTCGCGGGCAGTTTGGAGAGACCCAGTACTTC. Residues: CASRGQFGETQYF. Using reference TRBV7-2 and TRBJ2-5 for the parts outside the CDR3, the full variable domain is GAGVSQSPSNKVTEKGKDVELRCDPISGHTALYWYRQSLGQGLEFLIYFQGNSAPDKSGLPSDRFSAERTGGSVSTLTIQRTQQEDSAVYLCASRGQFGETQYFGPGTRLLVL.

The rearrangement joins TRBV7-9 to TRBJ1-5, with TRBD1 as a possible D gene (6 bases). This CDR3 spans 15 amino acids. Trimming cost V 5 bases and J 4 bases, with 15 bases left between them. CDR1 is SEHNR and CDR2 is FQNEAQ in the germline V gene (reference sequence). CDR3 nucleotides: TGTGCCAGCAGCATCGGGACACAGCTAAATCAGCCCCAGCATTTT. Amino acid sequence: CASSIGTQLNQPQHF.

The DNA of the CDR3 is TGCAGTGCTAGAGGTCGGGGGGTTTTGCGCTCTGGGGCCAACGTCCTGACTTTC. It is translated as CSARGRGVLRSGANVLTF. The V call is TRBV20-1, the J call TRBJ2-6; 7 nucleotides match TRBD2. This CDR3 region has 18 residues. The V and J ends lost 1 base and 0 bases, in that order; junction bases with no gene match: 9. Per the germline V gene, CDR1 is DFQATT and CDR2 is SNEGSKA (reference sequence).

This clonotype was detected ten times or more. CDR3 protein: CASSLGRAGWEQYF. The CDR3, as DNA: TGTGCCAGCAGCCTAGGGAGAGCAGGGTGGGAGCAGTACTTC. The chain joins TRBV11-2 to TRBJ2-7; possibly TRBD1 or TRBD2 for D (5 bases each). Germline V gene lookup returns CDR1 SGHAT and CDR2 FQNNGV. V gave up 5 bases and J gave up 7 bases, with 18 bases separating them. The length of the CDR3 is 14 residues.

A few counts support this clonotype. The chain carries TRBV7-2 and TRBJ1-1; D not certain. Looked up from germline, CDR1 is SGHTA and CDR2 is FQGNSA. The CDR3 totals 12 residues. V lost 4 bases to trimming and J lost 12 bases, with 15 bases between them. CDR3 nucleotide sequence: TGTGCCAGCAGCTCTACCGGCACAACAACTTTCTTT. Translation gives CASSSTGTTTFF.

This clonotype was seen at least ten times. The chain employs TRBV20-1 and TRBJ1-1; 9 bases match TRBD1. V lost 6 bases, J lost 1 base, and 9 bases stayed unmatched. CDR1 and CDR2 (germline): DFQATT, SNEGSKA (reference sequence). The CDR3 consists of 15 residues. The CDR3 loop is CSAQQGAEENTEAFF. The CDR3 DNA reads TGCAGTGCACAACAGGGGGCCGAAGAGAACACTGAAGCTTTCTTT.

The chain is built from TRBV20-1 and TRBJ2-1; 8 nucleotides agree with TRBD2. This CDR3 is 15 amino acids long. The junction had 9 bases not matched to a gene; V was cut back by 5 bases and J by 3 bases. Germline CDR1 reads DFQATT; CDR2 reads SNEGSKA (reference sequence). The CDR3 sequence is CSAYPSGGDYNEQFF. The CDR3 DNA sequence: TGCAGTGCTTACCCGAGCGGGGGTGACTACAATGAGCAGTTCTTC.

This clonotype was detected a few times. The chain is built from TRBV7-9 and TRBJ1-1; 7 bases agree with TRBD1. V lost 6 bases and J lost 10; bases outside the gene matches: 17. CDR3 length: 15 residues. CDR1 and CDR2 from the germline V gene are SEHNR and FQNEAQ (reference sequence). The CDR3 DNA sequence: TGTGCCAGCAGTTCGCGGGGGACAGACTACCTCTCAGCTTTCTTT. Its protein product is CASSSRGTDYLSAFF.

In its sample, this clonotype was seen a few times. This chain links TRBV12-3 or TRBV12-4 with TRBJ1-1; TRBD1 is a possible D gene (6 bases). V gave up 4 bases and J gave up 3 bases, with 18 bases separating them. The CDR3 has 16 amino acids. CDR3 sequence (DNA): TGTGCCAGCAGTTACTTCGGGTGGGGGGCGGACACTGAAGCTTTCTTT. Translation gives CASSYFGWGADTEAFF.

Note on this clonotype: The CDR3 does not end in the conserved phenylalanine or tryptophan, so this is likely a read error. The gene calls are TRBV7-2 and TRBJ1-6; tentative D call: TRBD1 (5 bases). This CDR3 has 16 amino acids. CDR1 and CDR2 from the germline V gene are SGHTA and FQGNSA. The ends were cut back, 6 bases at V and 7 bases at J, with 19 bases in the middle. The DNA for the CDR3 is TGTGCCAGCAGACTTACTACCGGGACGGCAAATTCACCCCTCCACTCT. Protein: CASRLTTGTANSPLHS.

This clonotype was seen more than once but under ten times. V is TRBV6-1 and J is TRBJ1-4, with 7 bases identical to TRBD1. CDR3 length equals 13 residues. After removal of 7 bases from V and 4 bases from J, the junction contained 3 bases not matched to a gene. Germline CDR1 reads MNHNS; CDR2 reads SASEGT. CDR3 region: CASTGTVNEKLFF. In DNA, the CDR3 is TGTGCCAGCACGGGGACAGTTAATGAAAAACTGTTTTTT.

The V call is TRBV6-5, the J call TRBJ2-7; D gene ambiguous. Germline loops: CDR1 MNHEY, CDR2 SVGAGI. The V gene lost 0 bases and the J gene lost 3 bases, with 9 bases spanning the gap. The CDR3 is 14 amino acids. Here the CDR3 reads CASSYSIGGYEQYF. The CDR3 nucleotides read TGTGCCAGCAGTTACTCGATCGGCGGCTACGAGCAGTACTTC.

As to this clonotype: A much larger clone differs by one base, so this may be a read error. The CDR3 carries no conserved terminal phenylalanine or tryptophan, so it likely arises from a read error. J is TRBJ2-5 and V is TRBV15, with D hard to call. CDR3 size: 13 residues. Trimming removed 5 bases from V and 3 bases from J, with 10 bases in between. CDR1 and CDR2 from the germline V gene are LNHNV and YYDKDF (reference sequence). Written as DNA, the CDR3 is TGTGCCACCAGCCCGGGCCCCGAAGAGACCCAGTACCTC. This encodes CATSPGPEETQYL.

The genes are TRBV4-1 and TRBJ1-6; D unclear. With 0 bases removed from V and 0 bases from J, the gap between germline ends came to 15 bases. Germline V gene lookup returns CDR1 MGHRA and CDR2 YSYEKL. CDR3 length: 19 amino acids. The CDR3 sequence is CASSQDTRMGFSYNSPLHF. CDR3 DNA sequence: TGCGCCAGCAGCCAAGATACAAGGATGGGGTTCTCCTATAATTCACCCCTCCACTTT.